The T cell receptor (beta chain) described here comes from a study of T cells after yellow fever vaccination. This CDR3 spans 15 amino acids. Germline CDR1 reads SGHNT; CDR2 reads YYREEE (reference sequence). Trimming pared 4 bases from V and 4 bases from J, leaving 15 bases between. TCRdb re-analysed the 5' RACE reads in MiXCR, keeping a single row per CDR3 protein. The table lists 500,000 to 650,000 distinct CDR3 sequences, approximately 13% of them singletons. The input for sequencing was PBMCs, taken on the day of the yellow fever booster vaccination. The receptor was derived from a man aged 30-40 years who received the YFV17D yellow fever vaccine. The chain combines TRBV5-4 with TRBJ2-1; TRBD2 is a possible D gene (5 bases). This chain's CDR3 is CASSLGADSYNEQFF. For the CDR3, the DNA is TGTGCCAGCAGCCTCGGCGCGGACTCGTACAATGAGCAGTTCTTC.